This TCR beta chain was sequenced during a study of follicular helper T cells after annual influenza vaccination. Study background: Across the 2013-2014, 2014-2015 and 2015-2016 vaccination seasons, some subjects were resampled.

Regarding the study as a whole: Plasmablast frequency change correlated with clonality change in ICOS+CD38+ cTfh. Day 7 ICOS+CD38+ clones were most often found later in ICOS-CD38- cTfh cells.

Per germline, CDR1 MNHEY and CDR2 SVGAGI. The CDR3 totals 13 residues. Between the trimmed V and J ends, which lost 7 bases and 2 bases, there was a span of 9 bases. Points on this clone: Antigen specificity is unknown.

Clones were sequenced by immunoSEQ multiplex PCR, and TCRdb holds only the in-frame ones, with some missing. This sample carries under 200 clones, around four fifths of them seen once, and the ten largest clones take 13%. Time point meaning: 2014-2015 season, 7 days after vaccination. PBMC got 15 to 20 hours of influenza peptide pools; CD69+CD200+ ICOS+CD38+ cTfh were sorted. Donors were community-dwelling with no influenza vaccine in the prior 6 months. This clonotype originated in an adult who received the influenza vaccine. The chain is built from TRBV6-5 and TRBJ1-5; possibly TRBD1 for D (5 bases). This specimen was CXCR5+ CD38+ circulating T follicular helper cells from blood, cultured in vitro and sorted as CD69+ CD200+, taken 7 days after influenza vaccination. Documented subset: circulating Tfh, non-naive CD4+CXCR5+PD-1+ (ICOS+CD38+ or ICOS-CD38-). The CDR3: CASNPQGNQPQHF. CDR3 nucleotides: TGTGCCAGCAACCCACAGGGCAATCAGCCCCAGCATTTT.